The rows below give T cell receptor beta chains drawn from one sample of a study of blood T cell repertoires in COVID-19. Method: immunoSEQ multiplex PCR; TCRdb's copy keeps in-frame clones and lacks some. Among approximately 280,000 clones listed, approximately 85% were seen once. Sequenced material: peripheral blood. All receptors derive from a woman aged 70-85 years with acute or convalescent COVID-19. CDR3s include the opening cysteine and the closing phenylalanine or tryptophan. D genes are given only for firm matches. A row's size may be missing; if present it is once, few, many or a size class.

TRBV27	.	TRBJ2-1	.	CASSLSRWTTAGRAHNEQFF	TGTGCCAGCAGTTTATCGAGGTGGACTACAGCCGGCCGGGCCCACAATGAGCAGTTCTTC
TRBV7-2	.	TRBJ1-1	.	CASSLGTRSTEAFF	TGTGCCAGCAGCTTGGGGACAAGGTCGACTGAAGCTTTCTTT
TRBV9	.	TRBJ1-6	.	CASSPTTSSYNSPLHF	TGTGCCAGCAGCCCTACCACGAGCTCCTATAATTCACCCCTCCACTTT
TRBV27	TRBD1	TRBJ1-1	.	CASRGTGLRTEAFF	TGTGCCAGCAGAGGGACAGGATTAAGAACTGAAGCTTTCTTT
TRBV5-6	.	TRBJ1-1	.	CASSPDTGMNTEAFF	TGTGCCAGCAGCCCGGACACAGGGATGAACACTGAAGCTTTCTTT
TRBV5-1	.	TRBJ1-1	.	CASRATTGPSTEAFF	TGCGCCAGCAGGGCTACCACAGGGCCTTCTACTGAAGCTTTCTTT
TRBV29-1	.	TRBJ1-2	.	CSVTEGPYTF	TGCAGCGTTACGGAGGGACCTTACACCTTC
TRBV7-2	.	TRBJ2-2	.	CASSWWGGTGELFF	TGTGCCAGCAGCTGGTGGGGAGGCACCGGGGAGCTGTTTTTT
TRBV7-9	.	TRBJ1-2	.	CASSLDRAGSGSYTF	TGTGCCAGCAGCTTAGACAGGGCCGGCAGCGGAAGTTACACCTTC
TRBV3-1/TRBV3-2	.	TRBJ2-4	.	CASSRFAENIQYF	TGTGCCAGCAGCCGGTTCGCGGAAAACATTCAGTACTTC
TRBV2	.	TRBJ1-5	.	CASTREGNQPQHF	TGTGCCAGCACGCGGGAGGGCAATCAGCCCCAGCATTTT
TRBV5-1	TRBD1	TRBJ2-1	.	CASSYRGQGAGEQFF	TGCGCCAGCAGCTACCGAGGACAGGGGGCGGGTGAGCAGTTCTTC
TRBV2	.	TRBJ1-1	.	CASKRIYDTEAFF	TGTGCCAGCAAGCGGATTTATGACACTGAAGCTTTCTTT
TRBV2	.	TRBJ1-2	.	CASSEAGHPTF	TGTGCCAGCAGTGAAGCGGGACACCCCACCTTC
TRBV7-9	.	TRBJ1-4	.	CASRSPGGALFF	TGTGCCAGCCGGTCCCCGGGGGGAGCTCTGTTTTTT
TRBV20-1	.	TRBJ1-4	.	CSIEASEKLFF	TGCAGTATCGAGGCGAGTGAAAAACTGTTTTTT
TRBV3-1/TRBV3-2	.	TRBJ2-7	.	CASSQVTSEQYF	TGTGCCAGCAGCCAAGTTACATCCGAGCAGTACTTC
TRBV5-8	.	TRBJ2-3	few	CASSPFGDTQYF	TGTGCCAGCAGCCCTTTCGGGGATACGCAGTATTTT
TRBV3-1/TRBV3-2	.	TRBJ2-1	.	CASSLTAYNEQFF	TGTGCCAGCAGCCTGACAGCTTACAATGAGCAGTTCTTC
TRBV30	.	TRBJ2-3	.	CAWSVRGGSTDTQYF	TGTGCCTGGAGTGTAAGAGGGGGAAGCACAGATACGCAGTATTTT
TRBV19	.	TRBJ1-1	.	CATLRRRSMNTEAFF	TGTGCCACCCTACGACGGAGGTCAATGAACACTGAAGCTTTCTTT
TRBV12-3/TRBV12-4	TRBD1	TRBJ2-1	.	CASRDRGYNEQFF	TGTGCCAGCCGGGACAGGGGCTACAATGAGCAGTTCTTC
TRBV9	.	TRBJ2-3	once	CASSVAGRTDTQYF	TGTGCCAGCAGCGTAGCGGGGAGGACAGATACGCAGTATTTT
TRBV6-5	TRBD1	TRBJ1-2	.	CASSQDRHRGYTF	TGTGCCAGCAGCCAGGACAGGCATCGTGGCTACACCTTC
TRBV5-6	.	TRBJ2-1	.	CASRGGGSYNEQFF	TGTGCCAGCAGGGGGGGAGGCTCCTACAATGAGCAGTTCTTC
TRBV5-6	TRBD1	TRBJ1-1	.	CASRPPGTANTEAFF	TGTGCCAGCAGACCTCCCGGGACAGCGAACACTGAAGCTTTCTTT
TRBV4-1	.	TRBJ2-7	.	CASSQTRGPYEQYF	TGCGCCAGCAGCCAGACAAGGGGCCCCTACGAGCAGTACTTC
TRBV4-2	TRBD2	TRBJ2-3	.	CASSSGTSVDTQYF	TGTGCCAGCAGCTCCGGGACTAGCGTAGATACGCAGTATTTT
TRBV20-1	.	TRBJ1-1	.	CRARGGTEAFF	TGCAGGGCCAGGGGCGGTACTGAAGCTTTCTTT
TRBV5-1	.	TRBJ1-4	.	CASSFNLGATNEKLFF	TGCGCCAGCAGTTTTAACCTTGGAGCAACTAATGAAAAACTGTTTTTT
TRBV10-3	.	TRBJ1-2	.	CAIGERPGYGYTF	TGTGCCATCGGCGAGAGACCAGGCTATGGCTACACCTTC
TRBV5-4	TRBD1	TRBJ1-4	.	CASSRSPGQGDEKLFF	TGTGCCAGCAGCCGGTCCCCGGGACAGGGTGATGAAAAACTGTTTTTT
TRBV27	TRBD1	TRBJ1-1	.	CASSSTGHTEAFF	TGTGCCAGCAGTTCGACAGGGCACACTGAAGCTTTCTTT
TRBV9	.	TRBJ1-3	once	CASRRGTGNTIYF	TGTGCCAGCAGAAGGGGGACTGGAAACACCATATATTTT
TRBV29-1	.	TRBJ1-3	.	CSVRTLGNTIYF	TGCAGCGTTAGGACACTCGGAAACACCATATATTTT
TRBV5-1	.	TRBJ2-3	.	CASSLGGTAPDTQYF	TGCGCCAGCAGCTTAGGCGGGACTGCCCCAGATACGCAGTATTTT
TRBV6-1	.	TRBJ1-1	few	CASSESGVTIGAFF	TGTGCCAGCAGTGAATCGGGGGTAACGATAGGAGCTTTCTTT
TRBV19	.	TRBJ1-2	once	CASSIAGLPNYGYTF	TGTGCCAGTAGTATCGCGGGGTTACCCAACTATGGCTACACCTTC
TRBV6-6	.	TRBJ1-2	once	CASGGEYGYTF	TGTGCCAGCGGGGGGGAATATGGCTACACCTTC
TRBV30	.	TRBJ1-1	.	CAWSDFPGTEAFF	TGTGCCTGGAGCGATTTCCCCGGCACTGAAGCTTTCTTT
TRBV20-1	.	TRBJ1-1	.	CSASRQNTEAFF	TGCAGTGCTAGTCGACAGAACACTGAAGCTTTCTTT
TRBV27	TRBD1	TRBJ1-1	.	CASTGTGRLDEAFF	TGTGCCTCTACCGGGACAGGGCGATTGGATGAAGCTTTCTTT
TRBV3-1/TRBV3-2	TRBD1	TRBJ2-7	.	CASSRRTGSIHEQYF	TGTGCCAGCAGTCGTCGGACAGGGAGTATTCACGAGCAGTACTTC
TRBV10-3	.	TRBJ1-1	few	CASQGRSTEAFF	TGTGCCAGCCAGGGGAGAAGCACTGAAGCTTTCTTT
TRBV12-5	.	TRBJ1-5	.	CASGPAGPHNQPQHF	TGTGCTAGTGGCCCGGCAGGTCCACATAATCAGCCCCAGCATTTT
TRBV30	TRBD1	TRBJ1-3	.	CAWSVRTGDSGNTIYF	TGTGCCTGGAGTGTACGGACAGGGGATTCAGGAAACACCATATATTTT
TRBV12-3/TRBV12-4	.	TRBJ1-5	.	CASSWTDDQPQHF	TGTGCCAGCAGCTGGACAGATGATCAGCCCCAGCATTTT
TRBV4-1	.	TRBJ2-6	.	CASSQDRGWSGTNVLTF	TGCGCCAGCAGCCAAGACAGGGGTTGGTCTGGGACCAACGTCCTGACTTTC
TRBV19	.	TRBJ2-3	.	CATTSPLADTQYF	TGTGCCACCACTTCTCCCTTGGCAGATACGCAGTATTTT
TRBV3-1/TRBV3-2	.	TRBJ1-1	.	CASSRTATIEAFF	TGTGCCAGCAGCCGGACAGCGACGATTGAAGCTTTCTTT
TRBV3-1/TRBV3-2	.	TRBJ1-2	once	CASSQEREGNTF	TGTGCCAGCAGCCAAGAAAGGGAGGGTAACACCTTC
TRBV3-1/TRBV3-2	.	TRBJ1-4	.	CASSQLEEKLFF	TGTGCCAGCAGCCAGCTGGAGGAAAAACTGTTTTTT
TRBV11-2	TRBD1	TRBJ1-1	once	CASSSQGAYITEAFF	TGTGCCAGCAGCTCACAGGGGGCGTACATTACTGAAGCTTTCTTT
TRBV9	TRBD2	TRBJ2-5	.	CASSVAGGLGETQYF	TGTGCCAGCAGCGTAGCGGGGGGGCTGGGAGAGACCCAGTACTTC